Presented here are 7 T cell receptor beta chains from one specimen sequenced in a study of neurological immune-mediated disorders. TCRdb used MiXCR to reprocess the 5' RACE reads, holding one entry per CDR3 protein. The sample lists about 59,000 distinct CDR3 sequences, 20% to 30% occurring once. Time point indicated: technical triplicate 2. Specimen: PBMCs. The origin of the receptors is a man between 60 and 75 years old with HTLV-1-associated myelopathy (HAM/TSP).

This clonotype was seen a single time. The CDR3 DNA is TGTGCCAGCAGTTACTCGGACAGTCATAACACTGAAGCTTTCTTT. Its translation is CASSYSDSHNTEAFF. This chain connects TRBV6-5 to TRBJ1-1, with D tentatively TRBD1 (6 bases). The length of the CDR3 is 15 residues. Germline V gene sequence: CDR1 MNHEY, CDR2 SVGAGI. The germline V and J ends were trimmed by 0 bases and 2 bases, with 10 bases remaining between them.

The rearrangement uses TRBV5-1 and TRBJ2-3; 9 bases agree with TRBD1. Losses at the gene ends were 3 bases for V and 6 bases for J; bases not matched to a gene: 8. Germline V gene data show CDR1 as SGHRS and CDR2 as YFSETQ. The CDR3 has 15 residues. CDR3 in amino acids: CASSSSGQGLDTQYF. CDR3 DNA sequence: TGCGCCAGCAGCTCGTCAGGACAGGGGTTGGATACGCAGTATTTT.

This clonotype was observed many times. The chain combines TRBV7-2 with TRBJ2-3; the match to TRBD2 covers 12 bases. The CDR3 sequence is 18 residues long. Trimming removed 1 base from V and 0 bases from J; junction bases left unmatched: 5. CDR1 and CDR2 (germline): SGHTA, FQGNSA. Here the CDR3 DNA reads TGTGCCAGCAGCTTAGACGGGCTAGCGGGAGGGAGCACAGATACGCAGTATTTT. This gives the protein CASSLDGLAGGSTDTQYF.

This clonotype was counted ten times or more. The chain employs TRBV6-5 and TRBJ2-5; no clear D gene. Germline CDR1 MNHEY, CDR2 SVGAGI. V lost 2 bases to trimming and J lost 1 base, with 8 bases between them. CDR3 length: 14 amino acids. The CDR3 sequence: CASSYGSAQETQYF. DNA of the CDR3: TGTGCCAGCAGTTACGGCTCAGCCCAAGAGACCCAGTACTTC.

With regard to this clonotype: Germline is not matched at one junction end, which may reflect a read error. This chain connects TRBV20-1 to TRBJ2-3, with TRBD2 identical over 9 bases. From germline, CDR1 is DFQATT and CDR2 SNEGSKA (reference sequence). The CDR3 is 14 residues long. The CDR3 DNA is TGCAGTGCTAGGCGCGGGAGGGGCACAAATACGCAGTATTTT. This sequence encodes CSARRGRGTNTQYF.

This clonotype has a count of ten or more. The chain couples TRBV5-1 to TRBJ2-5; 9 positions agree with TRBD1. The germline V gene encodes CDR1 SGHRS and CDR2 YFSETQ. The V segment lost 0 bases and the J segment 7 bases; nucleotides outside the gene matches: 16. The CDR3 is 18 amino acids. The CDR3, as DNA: TGCGCCAGCAGCTTGGCCGGGACAGGGTCTCCGACGGGACTGACCCAGTACTTC. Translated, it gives CASSLAGTGSPTGLTQYF.

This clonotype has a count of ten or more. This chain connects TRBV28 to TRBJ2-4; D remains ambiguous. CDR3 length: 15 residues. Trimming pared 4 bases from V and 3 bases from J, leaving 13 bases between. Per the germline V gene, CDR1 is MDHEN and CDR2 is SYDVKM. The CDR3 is CASSSLGRDKNIQYF. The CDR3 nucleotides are TGTGCCAGCAGTTCCCTGGGAAGGGACAAAAACATTCAGTACTTC.